These T cell receptor beta chains were read from a single sample in a study of glioma-infiltrating T cells after dendritic cell vaccination. Profiled with immunoSEQ multiplex PCR; TCRdb holds only in-frame clones, not every one. The sample has a few thousand clones; roughly 79% are singletons. The sample consisted of tumor tissue, taken after dendritic cell vaccination. These receptors originate from a human donor with glioblastoma. The CDR3 runs from the conserved cysteine through the conserved F or W. The order of the fields is V gene, D gene, J gene, clone size, CDR3 protein, CDR3 DNA. A D gene is named only where the DNA matches it firmly. The size of a clone is reported for some rows only, either as once, few or many, or as a class for expanded clones.

V gene: TRBV29-1; D gene: TRBD1; J gene: TRBJ2-3; clone size: few; CDR3 protein: CVVGTDYTDTQYF; CDR3 DNA: TGCGTCGTCGGGACAGATTACACAGATACGCAGTATTTT
V gene: TRBV6-4; D gene: .; J gene: TRBJ2-2; clone size: .; CDR3 protein: CASNRRKDTGELFF; CDR3 DNA: TGTGCCAGCAATCGGAGGAAGGATACCGGGGAGCTGTTTTTT
V gene: TRBV7-2; D gene: TRBD2; J gene: TRBJ2-7; clone size: .; CDR3 protein: CASSSLPGGSYEQYF; CDR3 DNA: TGTGCCAGCAGCTCCTTACCGGGAGGGTCCTACGAGCAGTACTTC
V gene: TRBV10-3; D gene: .; J gene: TRBJ2-7; clone size: few; CDR3 protein: CAISEYQGSYEQYF; CDR3 DNA: TGTGCCATCAGTGAGTATCAGGGTTCCTACGAGCAGTACTTC
V gene: TRBV11-3; D gene: TRBD2; J gene: TRBJ2-1; clone size: .; CDR3 protein: CASSPRTSFEQFF; CDR3 DNA: TGTGCCAGCAGCCCCAGGACTAGTTTTGAGCAGTTCTTC
V gene: TRBV9; D gene: .; J gene: TRBJ2-7; clone size: once; CDR3 protein: CASSGRQENYEQYF; CDR3 DNA: TGTGCCAGCAGCGGCCGACAGGAGAACTACGAGCAGTACTTC
V gene: TRBV11-2; D gene: TRBD2; J gene: TRBJ2-5; clone size: .; CDR3 protein: CASSLGTSGIQETQYF; CDR3 DNA: TGTGCCAGCAGCTTGGGGACTAGCGGAATACAAGAGACCCAGTACTTC
V gene: TRBV19; D gene: .; J gene: TRBJ1-2; clone size: .; CDR3 protein: CASSTGKRDYGYTF; CDR3 DNA: TGTGCCAGTAGTACAGGGAAGAGAGACTATGGCTACACCTTC
V gene: TRBV19; D gene: TRBD1; J gene: TRBJ2-7; clone size: .; CDR3 protein: CASRQPGQGTEQYF; CDR3 DNA: TGTGCCAGTAGACAACCGGGACAGGGGACCGAGCAGTACTTC
V gene: TRBV14; D gene: TRBD1; J gene: TRBJ2-7; clone size: .; CDR3 protein: CASSQGPQGAGEQYF; CDR3 DNA: TGTGCCAGCAGCCAAGGACCTCAGGGGGCGGGGGAGCAGTACTTC
V gene: TRBV28; D gene: TRBD2; J gene: TRBJ2-7; clone size: .; CDR3 protein: CASSLSPSGRSAYEQYF; CDR3 DNA: TGTGCCAGCAGTTTATCCCCTAGCGGGAGGTCCGCCTACGAGCAGTACTTC
V gene: TRBV12-1; D gene: .; J gene: TRBJ1-3; clone size: .; CDR3 protein: CASSSPVGNTIYF; CDR3 DNA: TGTGCCAGCAGCTCTCCTGTTGGAAACACCATATATTTT
V gene: TRBV28; D gene: .; J gene: TRBJ2-5; clone size: .; CDR3 protein: CASRRQYQETQYF; CDR3 DNA: TGTGCCAGCAGACGACAGTACCAAGAGACCCAGTACTTC
V gene: TRBV19; D gene: TRBD1; J gene: TRBJ1-4; clone size: .; CDR3 protein: CASRNHAGTGKTNEKLFF; CDR3 DNA: TGTGCCAGTAGGAACCACGCCGGGACAGGGAAAACTAATGAAAAACTGTTTTTT
V gene: TRBV29-1; D gene: .; J gene: TRBJ2-1; clone size: .; CDR3 protein: CSVELWESSYNEQFF; CDR3 DNA: TGCAGCGTTGAATTGTGGGAGAGCTCCTACAATGAGCAGTTCTTC
V gene: TRBV27; D gene: TRBD1; J gene: TRBJ1-5; clone size: .; CDR3 protein: CASSFRGQGIGQPQHF; CDR3 DNA: TGTGCCAGCAGTTTCAGAGGACAGGGAATAGGGCAGCCCCAGCATTTT
V gene: TRBV13; D gene: .; J gene: TRBJ2-7; clone size: .; CDR3 protein: CASSRPTDNPYEQYF; CDR3 DNA: TGTGCCAGCAGCCGCCCTACGGACAATCCCTACGAGCAGTACTTC
V gene: TRBV4-1; D gene: .; J gene: TRBJ1-5; clone size: .; CDR3 protein: CASSQGRDRQPQHF; CDR3 DNA: TGCGCCAGCAGCCAGGGGAGGGACCGCCAGCCCCAGCATTTT
V gene: TRBV6-5; D gene: .; J gene: TRBJ1-1; clone size: .; CDR3 protein: CASSYRDKAFF; CDR3 DNA: TGTGCCAGCAGTTACCGGGACAAAGCTTTCTTT
V gene: TRBV18; D gene: .; J gene: TRBJ1-2; clone size: .; CDR3 protein: CASSPVDRTNYGYTF; CDR3 DNA: TGTGCCAGCTCACCGGTCGACAGGACTAACTATGGCTACACCTTC
V gene: TRBV19; D gene: .; J gene: TRBJ2-1; clone size: .; CDR3 protein: CASNSRTKEIEQFF; CDR3 DNA: TGTGCCAGTAATAGTCGGACTAAGGAGATTGAGCAGTTCTTC
V gene: TRBV27; D gene: TRBD2; J gene: TRBJ2-2; clone size: few; CDR3 protein: CASRLGLAINTGELFF; CDR3 DNA: TGTGCCAGCAGGCTAGGACTAGCGATTAACACCGGGGAGCTGTTTTTT
V gene: TRBV29-1; D gene: .; J gene: TRBJ1-1; clone size: .; CDR3 protein: CSVVGGTEAFF; CDR3 DNA: TGCAGCGTCGTGGGAGGCACTGAAGCTTTCTTT
V gene: TRBV7-6; D gene: .; J gene: TRBJ2-5; clone size: once; CDR3 protein: CASSPSPGETQYF; CDR3 DNA: TGTGCCAGCAGCCCAAGCCCGGGAGAGACCCAGTACTTC
V gene: TRBV15; D gene: .; J gene: TRBJ2-1; clone size: few; CDR3 protein: CATSGGKGGNEQFF; CDR3 DNA: TGTGCCACCAGCGGAGGGAAGGGAGGCAATGAGCAGTTCTTC
V gene: TRBV5-8; D gene: TRBD2; J gene: TRBJ2-5; clone size: .; CDR3 protein: CASSAWEGLAEETQYF; CDR3 DNA: TGTGCCAGCAGTGCCTGGGAGGGACTAGCGGAAGAGACCCAGTACTTC
V gene: TRBV9; D gene: TRBD2; J gene: TRBJ2-3; clone size: .; CDR3 protein: CASSTRTSESTDTQYF; CDR3 DNA: TGTGCCAGCAGCACCCGGACTAGCGAGAGCACAGATACGCAGTATTTT
V gene: TRBV30; D gene: .; J gene: TRBJ1-1; clone size: .; CDR3 protein: CAWSPSSLEAFF; CDR3 DNA: TGTGCCTGGAGTCCCAGTAGCCTTGAAGCTTTCTTT
V gene: TRBV30; D gene: TRBD1; J gene: TRBJ1-4; clone size: .; CDR3 protein: CALKNRGNEKLFF; CDR3 DNA: TGTGCCCTGAAAAACAGGGGGAATGAAAAACTGTTTTTT
V gene: TRBV7-3; D gene: TRBD1; J gene: TRBJ2-1; clone size: .; CDR3 protein: CASSPDRGAYNEQFF; CDR3 DNA: TGTGCCAGCAGCCCGGACAGGGGGGCCTACAATGAGCAGTTCTTC
V gene: TRBV29-1; D gene: .; J gene: TRBJ2-7; clone size: .; CDR3 protein: CSVAPKPYEQYF; CDR3 DNA: TGCAGCGTCGCGCCGAAACCCTACGAGCAGTACTTC
V gene: TRBV6-1; D gene: TRBD1; J gene: TRBJ2-1; clone size: .; CDR3 protein: CASLSGTGGYNEQFF; CDR3 DNA: TGTGCCAGCCTCTCCGGGACAGGGGGTTACAATGAGCAGTTCTTC
V gene: TRBV7-3; D gene: TRBD1; J gene: TRBJ1-1; clone size: few; CDR3 protein: CASSLAGTANTEAFF; CDR3 DNA: TGTGCCAGCAGCTTAGCAGGGACAGCGAACACTGAAGCTTTCTTT
V gene: TRBV11-1; D gene: .; J gene: TRBJ1-1; clone size: once; CDR3 protein: CASTFRGQGAEAFF; CDR3 DNA: TGTGCCAGCACTTTCCGCGGACAAGGGGCTGAAGCTTTCTTT
V gene: TRBV7-9; D gene: .; J gene: TRBJ1-1; clone size: .; CDR3 protein: CASSLGRGYEAFF; CDR3 DNA: TGTGCCAGCAGCTTAGGCAGGGGATATGAAGCTTTCTTT
V gene: TRBV4-2; D gene: TRBD2; J gene: TRBJ2-7; clone size: .; CDR3 protein: CASSQDAGEDYEQYF; CDR3 DNA: TGTGCCAGCAGCCAAGATGCGGGAGAGGACTACGAGCAGTACTTC
V gene: TRBV19; D gene: .; J gene: TRBJ1-3; clone size: .; CDR3 protein: CASTKTGQISGNTIYF; CDR3 DNA: TGTGCCAGTACTAAAACGGGACAAATCTCTGGAAACACCATATATTTT
V gene: TRBV4-3; D gene: TRBD2; J gene: TRBJ2-7; clone size: .; CDR3 protein: CASSQAASGRYEQYF; CDR3 DNA: TGCGCCAGCAGCCAAGCCGCTAGCGGGAGGTACGAGCAGTACTTC
V gene: TRBV19; D gene: .; J gene: TRBJ1-5; clone size: .; CDR3 protein: CASSTLGGPRNQPQHF; CDR3 DNA: TGTGCCAGTAGTACACTCGGGGGACCCCGAAATCAGCCCCAGCATTTT